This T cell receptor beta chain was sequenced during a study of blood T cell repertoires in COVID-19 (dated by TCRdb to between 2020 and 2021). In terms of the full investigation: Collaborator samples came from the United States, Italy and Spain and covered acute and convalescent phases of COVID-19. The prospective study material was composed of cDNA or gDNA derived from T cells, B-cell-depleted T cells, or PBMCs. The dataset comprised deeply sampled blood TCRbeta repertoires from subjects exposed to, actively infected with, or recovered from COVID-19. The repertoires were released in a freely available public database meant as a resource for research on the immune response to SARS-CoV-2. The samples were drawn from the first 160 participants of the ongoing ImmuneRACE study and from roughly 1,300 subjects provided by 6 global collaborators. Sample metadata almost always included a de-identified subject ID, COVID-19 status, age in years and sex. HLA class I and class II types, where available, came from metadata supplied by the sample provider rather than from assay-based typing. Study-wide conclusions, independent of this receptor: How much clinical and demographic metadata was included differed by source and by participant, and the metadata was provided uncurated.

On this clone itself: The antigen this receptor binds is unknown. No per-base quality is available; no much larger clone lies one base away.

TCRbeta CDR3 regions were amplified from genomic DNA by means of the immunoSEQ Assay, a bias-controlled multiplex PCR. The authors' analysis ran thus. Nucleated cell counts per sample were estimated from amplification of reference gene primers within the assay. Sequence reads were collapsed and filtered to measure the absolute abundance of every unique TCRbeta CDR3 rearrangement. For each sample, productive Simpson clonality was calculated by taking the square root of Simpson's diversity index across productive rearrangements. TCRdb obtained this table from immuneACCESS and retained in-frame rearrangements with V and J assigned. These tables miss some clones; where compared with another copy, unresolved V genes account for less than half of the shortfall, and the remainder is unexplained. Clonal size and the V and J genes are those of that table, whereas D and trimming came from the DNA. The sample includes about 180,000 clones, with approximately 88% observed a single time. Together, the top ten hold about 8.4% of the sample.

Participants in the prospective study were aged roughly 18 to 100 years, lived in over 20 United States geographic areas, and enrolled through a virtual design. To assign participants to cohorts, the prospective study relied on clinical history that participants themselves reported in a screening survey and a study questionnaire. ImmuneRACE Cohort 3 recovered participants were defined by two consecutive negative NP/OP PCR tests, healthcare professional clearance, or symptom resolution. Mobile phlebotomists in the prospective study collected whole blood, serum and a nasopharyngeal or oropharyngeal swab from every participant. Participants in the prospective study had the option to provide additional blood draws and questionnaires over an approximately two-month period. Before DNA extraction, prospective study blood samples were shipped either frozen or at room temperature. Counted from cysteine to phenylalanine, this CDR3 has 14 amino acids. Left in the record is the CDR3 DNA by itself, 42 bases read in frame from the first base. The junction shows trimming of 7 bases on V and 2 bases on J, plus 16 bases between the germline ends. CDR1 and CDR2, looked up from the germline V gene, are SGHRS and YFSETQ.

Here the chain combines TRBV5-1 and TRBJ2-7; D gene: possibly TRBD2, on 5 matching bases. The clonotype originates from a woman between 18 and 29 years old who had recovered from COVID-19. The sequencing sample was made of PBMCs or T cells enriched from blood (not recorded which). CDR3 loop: CASHLGVGAYEQYF. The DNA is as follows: TGCGCCAGCCACCTAGGCGTCGGGGCCTACGAGCAGTACTTC. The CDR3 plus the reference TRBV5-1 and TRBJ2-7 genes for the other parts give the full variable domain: KAGVTQTPRYLIKTRGQQVTLSCSPISGHRSVSWYQQTPGQGLQFLFEYFSETQRNKGNFPGRFSGRQFSNSRSEMNVSTLELGDSALYLCASHLGVGAYEQYFGPGTRLTVT.